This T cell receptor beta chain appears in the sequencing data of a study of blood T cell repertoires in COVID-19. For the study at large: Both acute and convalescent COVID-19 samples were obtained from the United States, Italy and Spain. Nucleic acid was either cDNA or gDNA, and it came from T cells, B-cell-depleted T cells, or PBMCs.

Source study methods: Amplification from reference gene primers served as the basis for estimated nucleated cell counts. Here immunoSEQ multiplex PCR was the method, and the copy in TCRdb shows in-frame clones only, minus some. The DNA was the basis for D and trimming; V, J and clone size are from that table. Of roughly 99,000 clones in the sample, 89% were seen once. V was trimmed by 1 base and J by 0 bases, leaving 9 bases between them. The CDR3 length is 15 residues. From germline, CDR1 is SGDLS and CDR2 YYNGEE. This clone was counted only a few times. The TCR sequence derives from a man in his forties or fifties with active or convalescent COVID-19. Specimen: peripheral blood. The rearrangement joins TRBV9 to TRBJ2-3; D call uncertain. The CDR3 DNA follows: TGTGCCAGCAGCGTAAGGAGTTTCAGCACAGATACGCAGTATTTT. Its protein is CASSVRSFSTDTQYF.